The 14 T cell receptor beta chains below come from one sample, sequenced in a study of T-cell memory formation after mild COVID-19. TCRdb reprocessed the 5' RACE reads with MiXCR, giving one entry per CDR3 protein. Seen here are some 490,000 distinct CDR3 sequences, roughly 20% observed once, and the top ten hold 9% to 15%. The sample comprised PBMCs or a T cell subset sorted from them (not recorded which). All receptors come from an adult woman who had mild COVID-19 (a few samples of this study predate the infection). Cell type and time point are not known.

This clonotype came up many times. The CDR3 DNA follows: TGTGCCAGCAGCTTATCTGGGGGGCAAGAGACCCAGTACTTC. It specifies CASSLSGGQETQYF. The rearrangement joins TRBV7-9 to TRBJ2-5, with D perhaps TRBD2 (6 bases). The CDR3 sequence is 14 residues long. Germline CDR1 and CDR2: SEHNR and FQNEAQ (reference sequence). Trimming pared 2 bases from V and 2 bases from J, leaving 9 bases between.

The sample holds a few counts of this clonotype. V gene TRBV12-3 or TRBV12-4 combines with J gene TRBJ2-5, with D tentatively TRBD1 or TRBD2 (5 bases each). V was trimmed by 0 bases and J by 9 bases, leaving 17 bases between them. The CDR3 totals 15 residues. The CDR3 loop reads CASSLAGTSGDAQYF. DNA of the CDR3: TGTGCCAGCAGTTTAGCCGGGACCTCCGGGGACGCCCAGTACTTC.

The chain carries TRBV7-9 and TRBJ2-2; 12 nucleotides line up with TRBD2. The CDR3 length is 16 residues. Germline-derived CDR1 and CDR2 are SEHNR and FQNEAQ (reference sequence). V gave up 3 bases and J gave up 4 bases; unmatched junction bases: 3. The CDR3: CASSFGLAGSTGELFF. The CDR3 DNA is TGTGCCAGCAGCTTTGGACTAGCGGGGAGCACCGGGGAGCTGTTTTTT. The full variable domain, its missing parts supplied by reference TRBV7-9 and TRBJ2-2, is DTGVSQNPRHKITKRGQNVTFRCDPISEHNRLYWYRQTLGQGPEFLTYFQNEAQLEKSRLLSDRFSAERPKGSFSTLEIQRTEQGDSAMYLCASSFGLAGSTGELFFGEGSRLTVL.

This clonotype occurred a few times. The CDR3 here is CASSQTRTGGTYGYTF. For the CDR3, the DNA is TGCGCCAGCAGCCAGACCCGGACAGGGGGCACCTATGGCTACACCTTC. This chain uses TRBV4-3 with TRBJ1-2; TRBD1 matches 11 bases. The CDR3 runs to 16 residues. Germline CDR1 is LGHNA and CDR2 is YSLEER. Trimming cost V 3 bases and J 4 bases; bases outside gene matches: 7.

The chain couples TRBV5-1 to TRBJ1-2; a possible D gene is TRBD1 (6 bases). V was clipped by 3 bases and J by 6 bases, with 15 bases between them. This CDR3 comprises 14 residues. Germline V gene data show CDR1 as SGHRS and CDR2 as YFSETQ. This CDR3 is CASSSIETGHGYTF. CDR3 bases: TGCGCCAGCAGCTCCATCGAAACAGGGCATGGCTACACCTTC.

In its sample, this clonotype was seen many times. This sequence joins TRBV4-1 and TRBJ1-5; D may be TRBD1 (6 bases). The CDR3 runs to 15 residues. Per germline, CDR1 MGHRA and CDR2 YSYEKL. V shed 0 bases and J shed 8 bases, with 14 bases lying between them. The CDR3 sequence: CASSQEYRDGEPQHF. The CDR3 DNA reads TGCGCCAGCAGCCAAGAATACAGGGACGGAGAGCCCCAGCATTTT.

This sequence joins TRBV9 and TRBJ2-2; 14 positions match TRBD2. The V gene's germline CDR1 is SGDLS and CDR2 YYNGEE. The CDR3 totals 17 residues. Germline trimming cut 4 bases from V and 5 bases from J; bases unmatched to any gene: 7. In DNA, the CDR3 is TGTGCCAGCAGCCAGGGACTAGCGGGAGAAGGGACCGGGGAGCTGTTTTTT. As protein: CASSQGLAGEGTGELFF.

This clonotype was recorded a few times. As DNA, the CDR3 is TGCAGTGCTGGGGGCTACACTGAAGCTTTCTTT. Its translation is CSAGGYTEAFF. The chain combines TRBV20-1 with TRBJ1-1; D may be TRBD1 (6 bases). Trimming stripped 5 bases from V and 3 bases from J, with 7 bases between. The CDR3 runs 11 residues. The germline V gene has CDR1 DFQATT and CDR2 SNEGSKA (reference sequence).

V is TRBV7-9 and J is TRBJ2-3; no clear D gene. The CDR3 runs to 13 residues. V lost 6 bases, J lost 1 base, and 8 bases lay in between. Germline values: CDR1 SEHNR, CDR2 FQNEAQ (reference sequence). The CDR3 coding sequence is TGTGCCAGCAGTTTCGACGGCACAGATACGCAGTATTTT. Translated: CASSFDGTDTQYF. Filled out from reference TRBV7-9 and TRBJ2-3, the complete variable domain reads DTGVSQNPRHKITKRGQNVTFRCDPISEHNRLYWYRQTLGQGPEFLTYFQNEAQLEKSRLLSDRFSAERPKGSFSTLEIQRTEQGDSAMYLCASSFDGTDTQYFGPGTRLTVL.

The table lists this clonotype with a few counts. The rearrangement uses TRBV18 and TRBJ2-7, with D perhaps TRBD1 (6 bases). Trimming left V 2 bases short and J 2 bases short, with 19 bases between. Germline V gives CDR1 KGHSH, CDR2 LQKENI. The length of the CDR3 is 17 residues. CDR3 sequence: CASSPNRVKGTTYEQYF. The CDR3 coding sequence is TGTGCCAGCTCACCAAACAGGGTGAAGGGGACCACCTACGAGCAGTACTTC.

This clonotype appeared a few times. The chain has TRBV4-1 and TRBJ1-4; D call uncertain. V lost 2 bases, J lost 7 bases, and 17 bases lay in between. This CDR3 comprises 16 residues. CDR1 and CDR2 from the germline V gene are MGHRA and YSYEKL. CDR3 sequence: CASSQTPGPEGEKLFF. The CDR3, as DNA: TGCGCCAGCAGCCAAACGCCGGGCCCCGAAGGTGAAAAACTGTTTTTT.

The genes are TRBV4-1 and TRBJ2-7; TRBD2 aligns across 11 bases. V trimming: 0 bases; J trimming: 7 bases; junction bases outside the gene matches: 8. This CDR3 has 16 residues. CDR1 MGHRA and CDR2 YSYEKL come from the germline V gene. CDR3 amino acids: CASSQESRTSGGEQYF. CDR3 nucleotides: TGCGCCAGCAGCCAAGAGAGTCGTACTAGCGGGGGAGAGCAGTACTTC.

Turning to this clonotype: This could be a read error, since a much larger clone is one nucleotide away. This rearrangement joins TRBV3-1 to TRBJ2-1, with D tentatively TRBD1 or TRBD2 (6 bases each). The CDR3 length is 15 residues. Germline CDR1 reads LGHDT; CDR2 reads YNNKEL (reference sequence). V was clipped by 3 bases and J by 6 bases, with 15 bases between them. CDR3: CASSHLEGEVNEQFF. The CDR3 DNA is TGTGCCAGCAGCCACTTAGAGGGGGAGGTCAATGAGCAGTTCTTC.

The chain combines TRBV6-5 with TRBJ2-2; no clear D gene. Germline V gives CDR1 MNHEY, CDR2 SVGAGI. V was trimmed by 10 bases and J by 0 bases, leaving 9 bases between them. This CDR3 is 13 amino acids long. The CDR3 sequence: CATLDANTGELFF. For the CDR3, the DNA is TGTGCCACTCTGGACGCGAACACCGGGGAGCTGTTTTTT.